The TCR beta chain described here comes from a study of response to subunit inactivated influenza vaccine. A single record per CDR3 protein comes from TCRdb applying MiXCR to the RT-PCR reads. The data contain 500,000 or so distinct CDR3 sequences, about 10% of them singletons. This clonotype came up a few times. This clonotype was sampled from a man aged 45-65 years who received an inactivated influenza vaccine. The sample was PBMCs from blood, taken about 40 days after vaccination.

In DNA, the CDR3 is TGTGCCATCAGTGAGACTAGCGGGGACCCAGAGCAGTTCTTC. This sequence encodes CAISETSGDPEQFF. The J gene is TRBJ2-1, the V gene TRBV10-3; 10 bases match TRBD2. The CDR3 runs to 14 residues. J lost 10 bases, V lost 2 bases, and 5 bases had no gene match. Germline loops: CDR1 ENHRY, CDR2 SYGVKD.